What follows describes a single TCR beta chain. In the original workflow: By means of reference gene primer amplification, nucleated cell counts were estimated. Only in-frame clones appear in the TCRdb table, and some are missing; sequencing was by immunoSEQ multiplex PCR. V, J and clone size derive from that table, while D and trimming were established from the DNA sequence. The table has over 100,000 clones, 84% seen once. The V gene's germline CDR1 is LGHNA and CDR2 YSLEER. J gave up 6 bases and V 1 base, and 7 bases lay outside the gene matches. This CDR3 has 15 residues. The study assigned cohorts using participant-reported clinical history. Two negative PCRs, clearance, or symptom resolution characterized the recovered Cohort 3 donors. The record originates from a study of blood T cell repertoires in COVID-19. Study-wide context: PBMCs, B-cell-depleted T cells, or T cells provided the cDNA or gDNA that made up the material.

The chain combines TRBV4-3 with TRBJ2-7; 9 positions agree with TRBD2. The sequenced sample consisted of PBMCs or T cells enriched from blood (not recorded which). The clonotype comes from a woman younger than 45 who had recovered from COVID-19. The CDR3: CASSQVFRGRGEQYF. CDR3 sequence (DNA): TGCGCCAGCAGCCAAGTATTTCGCGGGAGGGGCGAGCAGTACTTC.